This T cell receptor (beta chain) is drawn from a study of T cells in Graves' hyperthyroidism and ophthalmopathy. Progressors' blood was drawn at hyperthyroidism diagnosis, before ophthalmopathy symptoms. Regarding the study as a whole: A 13 V-J signature model discriminated ophthalmopathy versus stable hyperthyroidism. Blood held most thyroid clonotypes expanded above 0.001 frequency.

This clonotype occurred many times. The target antigen is unknown. The TCR beta CDR3 regions underwent amplification using RNA transcripts as the source. First-round RT-PCR targeting the TCR CDR3 was performed with the HTBI primer set. A single record per CDR3 protein comes from TCRdb applying MiXCR to the multiplex PCR reads. The sample records fewer than 450,000 distinct CDR3 sequences, about a sixth being singletons. Sequencing was carried out using blood. The receptor's source is a woman in her 30s with Graves' hyperthyroidism that later progressed to Graves' ophthalmopathy.

In nucleotides, the CDR3 is TGTGCCAGCAGCGGACAGATACAAGAGACCCAGTACTTC. This encodes CASSGQIQETQYF. V usage is TRBV7-9 and J usage is TRBJ2-5; maybe TRBD1 (6 bases). From germline, CDR1 is SEHNR and CDR2 FQNEAQ (reference sequence). The germline V and J ends were trimmed by 5 bases and 2 bases, with 9 bases remaining between them. The length of the CDR3 is 13 residues.